This T cell receptor beta chain was documented in a study of post-analysis software for immune sequencing data. The wider study: Patients had relapsing-remitting, secondary progressive or progressive-relapsing multiple sclerosis; some lacked subtype. Findings and limits, study-wide: In patients, TRBV5-6, TRBV5-1 and TRBV20-1 belonged to roughly five TRBV segments found more frequently than in controls. Clustering by F measure revealed strong co-clustering among samples prepared together in one batch.

There are 12 residues in the CDR3. Trimming left V 6 bases short and J 3 bases short, with 6 bases between. Concerning this clonotype: Its antigen remains unidentified.

Researchers reported that TCR beta cDNA libraries carried unique molecular identifiers. The authors obtained roughly 550,000 cDNA molecules from around 0.96 to 9.9 million T cells. In TCRdb, the PCR reads were re-called with MiXCR into one record per CDR3 protein. The table lists fewer than 700,000 distinct CDR3 sequences, around 44% of them singletons. The rearrangement uses TRBV12-3 or TRBV12-4 and TRBJ1-5; D remains unclear. The TCR comes from a girl aged 5-17 years with multiple sclerosis. The source material was blood. CDR3 in amino acids: CASSIYNQPQHF. CDR3 DNA sequence: TGTGCCAGCAGCATTTACAATCAGCCCCAGCATTTT.